What follows are 17 T cell receptor beta chains derived from one specimen sequenced in a study of T cell responses to AZD1222 COVID-19 vaccine. This table comes from immunoSEQ multiplex PCR, and its TCRdb copy is limited to in-frame clones, with some not included. The sample includes over 150,000 clones, around 91% seen only once; the top ten take 6.9%. The source was peripheral blood, collected on day 0 of AZD1222 vaccination. The receptor set was obtained from an adult in good health.

The genes are TRBV9 and TRBJ2-3; 14 positions agree with TRBD2. Germline V gives CDR1 SGDLS, CDR2 YYNGEE. The CDR3 is 16 residues long. Trimming at V came to 4 bases and at J to 2 bases, leaving 3 bases not matched to a gene. The CDR3 protein is CASSLGLAGVTDTQYF. The CDR3 region has the DNA TGTGCCAGCAGCTTGGGACTAGCGGGGGTCACAGATACGCAGTATTTT.

The chain couples TRBV29-1 to TRBJ1-2; possibly TRBD1 for D (5 bases). The CDR3 runs to 13 residues. Trimming left V 4 bases short and J 4 bases short, with 13 bases between. The germline CDR1 and CDR2 sequences are SQVTM and ANQGSEA. The CDR3 is CSVAPGQGYGYTF. The CDR3 DNA follows: TGCAGCGTTGCCCCGGGCCAGGGCTATGGCTACACCTTC.

J is TRBJ2-2 and V is TRBV3-1 (or the pseudogene TRBV3-2); TRBD1 agrees at 7 bases. CDR1 LGHDT and CDR2 YNNKEL come from the germline V gene (reference sequence). This CDR3 comprises 13 residues. V dropped 4 bases and J dropped 7; count of bases not matched to a gene: 3. Here the CDR3 reads CASSPGTVGELFF. In DNA form, the CDR3 reads TGTGCCAGCAGCCCCGGGACAGTCGGGGAGCTGTTTTTT.

The CDR3, as DNA: TGCAGTGCTAGTAGCCAGGGGGCCTGGGTGTTAAATGAGCAGTTCTTC. Translation: CSASSQGAWVLNEQFF. The V gene is TRBV20-1, the J gene TRBJ2-1; 8 nucleotides line up with TRBD1. CDR3 length: 16 amino acids. Germline CDR1 reads DFQATT; CDR2 reads SNEGSKA (reference sequence). The J segment lost 7 bases and the V segment lost 3 bases, leaving 14 bases of the junction unmatched.

In regard to this clone: No DNA is shown, since the ends of the CDR3 on it are uncertain; the CDR3 is the one TCRdb lists. The chain links TRBV6-5 to TRBJ1-2. Germline assignment: CDR1 MNHEY and CDR2 SVGAGI. The CDR3 has 13 amino acids, counting both end residues. CDR3 sequence: CASSLGVGPGNTF.

The chain uses TRBV6-2 or TRBV6-3 and TRBJ2-3, with D unresolved. Germline assignment: CDR1 MNHEY and CDR2 SVGEGT. CDR3 length: 12 residues. V was pared by 0 bases and J by 4 bases, with 2 bases between. CDR3 in DNA: TGTGCCAGCAGTTACTCCCCAGATACGCAGTATTTT. This translates into CASSYSPDTQYF.

V is TRBV30 and J is TRBJ1-5; maybe TRBD1 (6 bases). This CDR3 is built from 18 residues. V dropped 3 bases and J dropped 5 bases, with 26 bases sitting between them. Germline V gene sequence: CDR1 GTSNPN, CDR2 SVGIG (reference sequence). CDR3 nucleotides: TGTGCCTGGAGCCCTTGGGGGGCGGGGGCCAGGTTCTATCAGCCCCAGCATTTT. Translating it yields CAWSPWGAGARFYQPQHF.

The chain carries TRBV11-2 and TRBJ2-5, with D uncertain. The CDR3 has 15 residues. V lost 4 bases to trimming and J lost 1 base, with 13 bases between them. Germline lookup yields CDR1 SGHAT and CDR2 FQNNGV. The CDR3 DNA reads TGTGCCAGCAGCTCGTTTTGGATACGCCAAGAGACCCAGTACTTC. Amino acid sequence: CASSSFWIRQETQYF.

The chain recombines TRBV28 with TRBJ1-4; D gene uncertain. The CDR3 is 13 residues long. CDR1 and CDR2 from the germline V gene are MDHEN and SYDVKM. Trimming removed 5 bases at V and 5 bases at J, with 9 bases between. The CDR3 DNA reads TGTGCCAGCAGTGGAAAGGAAAATGAAAAACTGTTTTTT. Encoded protein: CASSGKENEKLFF.

In this sample, this clone turned up once. V usage is TRBV9 and J usage is TRBJ2-2; 8 positions match TRBD2. With 0 bases clipped from V and 4 bases from J, the junction kept 8 bases outside the gene matches. The CDR3 loop spans 17 amino acids. Germline V CDR1 and CDR2: SGDLS, YYNGEE. The CDR3 nucleotides are TGTGCCAGCAGCGTAGCTGGGGCGGGGGGCCGCACCGGGGAGCTGTTTTTT. This translates into CASSVAGAGGRTGELFF.

The chain is built from TRBV6-1 and TRBJ2-2; D is unresolved. V shed 6 bases and J shed 3 bases, with 8 bases lying between them. There are 13 residues in the CDR3. Germline CDR1 is MNHNS and CDR2 is SASEGT. The CDR3 DNA follows: TGTGCCAGCAGGTCGACTTACACCGGGGAGCTGTTTTTT. The encoded protein is CASRSTYTGELFF.

This clone was found once. This chain connects TRBV11-2 to TRBJ1-4, with D possibly being TRBD1 (5 bases). The CDR3 sequence is 15 residues long. The germline gives CDR1 SGHAT, CDR2 FQNNGV. Trimming cost V 1 base and J 3 bases, with 9 bases left between them. The chain's CDR3 is CASSLGDLPNEKLFF. CDR3 sequence (DNA): TGTGCCAGCAGCTTAGGGGACCTTCCTAATGAAAAACTGTTTTTT.

The chain couples TRBV4-2 to TRBJ2-1, with a weak D call TRBD1 (5 bases). Trimming removed 2 bases at V and 9 bases at J, with 23 bases between. Germline values: CDR1 LGHNA, CDR2 YNFKEQ. This CDR3 is built from 17 residues. CDR3 coding DNA: TGTGCCAGCAGCCAACCTCTCGGTGGGGCCCTCACAACTGAGCAGTTCTTC. It is translated as CASSQPLGGALTTEQFF.

The chain is built from TRBV6-1 and TRBJ2-7, with 9 bases lining up with TRBD1. The CDR3 is 17 residues long. CDR1 is MNHNS, CDR2 SASEGT, per germline. V lost 4 bases and J lost 2; bases outside the gene matches: 12. CDR3 amino acids: CASSAVPGTGTTYEQYV. The CDR3 DNA reads as TGTGCCAGCAGTGCGGTTCCCGGGACAGGGACAACCTACGAGCAGTACGTC.

This clone was counted a single time. This chain joins TRBV5-1 and TRBJ1-3; 8 nucleotides match TRBD1. Losses at the gene ends were 4 bases for V and 3 bases for J; bases not matched to a gene: 6. Per germline, CDR1 SGHRS and CDR2 YFSETQ. The CDR3 extends over 15 amino acids. This CDR3 reads CASSDGQGFGNTIYF. The CDR3 DNA is TGCGCCAGCAGCGACGGACAGGGTTTTGGAAACACCATATATTTT. Using reference TRBV5-1 and TRBJ1-3 for the parts outside the CDR3, the full variable domain is KAGVTQTPRYLIKTRGQQVTLSCSPISGHRSVSWYQQTPGQGLQFLFEYFSETQRNKGNFPGRFSGRQFSNSRSEMNVSTLELGDSALYLCASSDGQGFGNTIYFGEGSWLTVV.

V gene TRBV9 combines with J gene TRBJ1-5; D gene unclear. The germline V gene has CDR1 SGDLS and CDR2 YYNGEE. The V end lost 1 base, the J end lost 6 bases, and 11 bases lay between the germline ends. CDR3 size: 14 residues. CDR3 amino acids: CASSVSDLGQPQHF. Written as DNA, the CDR3 is TGTGCCAGCAGCGTATCTGACCTGGGTCAGCCCCAGCATTTT.

This chain uses TRBV6-5 with TRBJ1-1, with D maybe TRBD1 (5 bases). V was cut by 7 bases and J by 4 bases, with 16 bases left in between. Germline V gives CDR1 MNHEY, CDR2 SVGAGI. This CDR3 spans 14 amino acids. This CDR3 reads CASTEGLLSTEAFF. CDR3 nucleotide sequence: TGTGCCAGCACCGAGGGACTGCTATCCACTGAAGCTTTCTTT.